The following is a T cell receptor (beta chain) sequence with its context. Its antigen is unidentified. The data were taken from a study of regulatory T cells in long-lasting Graves disease. Findings and limits, study-wide: For persistent Graves' patients, TCR diversity was lower than for newly diagnosed ones.

Both iRepertoire HTBI primers and Arm-PCR of CDR3 regions were used to build the TCR beta libraries. TCRdb ran MiXCR on the multiplex PCR reads and lists one entry per CDR3 protein. The sample includes around 480,000 distinct CDR3 sequences, 15% to 20% of them seen just once. This sample's time point: newly diagnosed GD, antithyroid drugs for less than 3 months. The TCR library was made from RNA extracted from PBMCs. These same records also appear under a second study, on T cells in Graves' hyperthyroidism and ophthalmopathy.

The sequence was obtained from a woman aged 35 to 59 with Graves disease. The specimen was peripheral blood mononuclear cells (PBMCs), collected at new diagnosis, from a patient treated with antithyroid drugs.

The CDR3 DNA reads as TGTGCCAGCAGTGAAACGATATTGGAGGGGACTGGCTACACCTTC. Translating it yields CASSETILEGTGYTF. This chain links TRBV25-1 with TRBJ1-2, with D possibly TRBD1 on 5 matching bases. The length of the CDR3 is 15 residues. From germline, CDR1 is MGHDK and CDR2 SYGVNS. V lost 2 bases to trimming and J lost 7 bases, with 17 bases between them.